The 22 T cell receptor beta chains given below trace back to one sample, sequenced in a study of cytomegalovirus exposure and HLA in healthy donors. Clones were read by immunoSEQ multiplex PCR, and TCRdb kept only the in-frame ones, dropping some. The data hold a few hundred thousand clones, with about nine tenths observed a single time. Sequenced: PBMCs. Source of these receptors: a woman under 30 in good health and CMV-seronegative.

This chain uses TRBV11-2 with TRBJ1-1; D not resolved. V lost 2 bases, J lost 1 base, and 5 bases lay in between. The germline V gene encodes CDR1 SGHAT and CDR2 FQNNGV. The CDR3 has 13 residues. CDR3 DNA sequence: TGTGCCAGCAGCTTAAGACAGAACACTGAAGCTTTCTTT. It encodes CASSLRQNTEAFF.

The CDR3 reads CASSIQQGINEKLFF. CDR3 in DNA: TGTGCCAGCAGCATACAACAGGGGATAAATGAAAAACTGTTTTTT. V and J are TRBV7-2 and TRBJ1-4; 7 bases are shared with TRBD1. With V trimmed by 5 bases and J by 5 bases, 8 bases remained unmatched. Germline V CDR1 and CDR2: SGHTA, FQGNSA. This CDR3 is 15 amino acids long.

This chain connects TRBV9 to TRBJ2-1, with D possibly TRBD2 on 5 matching bases. V was shortened by 0 bases and J by 4 bases, with 8 bases between the two germline ends. Germline V gives CDR1 SGDLS, CDR2 YYNGEE. The CDR3 sequence is 14 residues long. CDR3 sequence (DNA): TGTGCCAGCAGCGTAGTAGAGCGGTACAATGAGCAGTTCTTC. It specifies CASSVVERYNEQFF. The entire variable domain, with the rest obtained from reference TRBV9 and TRBJ2-1, is as follows: DSGVTQTPKHLITATGQRVTLRCSPRSGDLSVYWYQQSLDQGLQFLIQYYNGEERAKGNILERFSAQQFPDLHSELNLSSLELGDSALYFCASSVVERYNEQFFGPGTRLTVL.

V is TRBV7-9 and J is TRBJ1-1; TRBD1 is a possible D gene (5 bases). The V gene's germline CDR1 is SEHNR and CDR2 FQNEAQ (reference sequence). Trimming pared 9 bases from V and 5 bases from J, leaving 16 bases between. The length of the CDR3 is 13 residues. This CDR3 reads CASKAGGGTEAFF. The DNA of the CDR3 is TGTGCCAGTAAGGCGGGGGGAGGGACTGAAGCTTTCTTT.

This clone was seen once. The chain links TRBV12-5 to TRBJ2-1; 14 bases are a match to TRBD2. J gave up 11 bases and V 1 base, and 4 bases lay outside the gene matches. CDR1 is LGHNT, CDR2 FRNRAP, per germline. This CDR3 contains 15 residues. CDR3 amino acids: CASGLGLAGGFKQFF. The CDR3 DNA reads as TGTGCTAGTGGTTTGGGACTAGCGGGAGGGTTTAAGCAGTTCTTC.

The rearrangement joins TRBV5-6 to TRBJ2-1; D is uncertain. The CDR3 is 13 residues long. Per germline, CDR1 SGHDT and CDR2 YYEEEE. Trimming cost V 3 bases and J 9 bases, with 13 bases left between them. Written as DNA, the CDR3 is TGTGCCAGCAGCTCTCCTTTTTCAGGTGAGCAGTTCTTC. This sequence encodes CASSSPFSGEQFF.

The chain combines TRBV28 with TRBJ2-7, with 8 nucleotides matching TRBD2. The CDR3 is made up of 16 amino acids. From germline, CDR1 is MDHEN and CDR2 SYDVKM. J lost 5 bases, V lost 7 bases, and 16 bases had no gene match. CDR3 in DNA: TGTGCCAGCAACCCCCCCCAAGCGGGAGTTCCCCACGAGCAGTACTTC. It translates to CASNPPQAGVPHEQYF.

The chain employs TRBV25-1 and TRBJ2-2, with 9 bases identical to TRBD2. The CDR3 spans 15 residues. Looked up from germline, CDR1 is MGHDK and CDR2 is SYGVNS. Losses at the gene ends were 8 bases for V and 4 bases for J; bases not matched to a gene: 8. The CDR3 loop is CASGEYSGGTGELFF. The CDR3 DNA is TGTGCCAGCGGGGAATATAGCGGGGGCACCGGGGAGCTGTTTTTT.

This clone was counted a single time. This chain uses TRBV28 with TRBJ2-1; 7 nucleotides line up with TRBD1. The CDR3 sequence is 16 residues long. In germline, CDR1 is MDHEN, CDR2 SYDVKM. The trim removed 4 bases at V and 7 bases at J, leaving 13 bases unmatched. DNA for the CDR3: TGTGCCAGCAGTTCCCCGGGACAGCCCGGCCTAAATGAGCAGTTCTTC. This translates into CASSSPGQPGLNEQFF.

CDR3 DNA: TGCGCCAGCAGGGAGACTAGCGGGAAAGATACGCAGTATTTT. As protein: CASRETSGKDTQYF. The chain is built from TRBV5-1 and TRBJ2-3; 11 bases are shared with TRBD2. V lost 5 bases, J lost 5 bases, and 4 bases stayed unmatched. The CDR3 runs 14 residues. Germline lookup yields CDR1 SGHRS and CDR2 YFSETQ.

V and J are TRBV5-1 and TRBJ1-1, with TRBD1 matching 7 bases. There are 18 residues in the CDR3. CDR1 is SGHRS and CDR2 is YFSETQ in the germline V gene. V lost 4 bases and J lost 0; bases outside the gene matches: 15. The CDR3 DNA is TGCGCCAGCAGCGCGCAAACCGGGACAGATATCATGAACACTGAAGCTTTCTTT. Protein product: CASSAQTGTDIMNTEAFF.

This clone has just one count. The chain has TRBV19 and TRBJ2-1, with 7 bases matching TRBD2. V lost 5 bases, J lost 8 bases, and 9 bases stayed unmatched. CDR1 is LNHDA, CDR2 SQIVND, per germline (reference sequence). The CDR3 sequence is 14 residues long. This CDR3 reads CASSWGGPGYEQFF. For the CDR3, the DNA is TGTGCCAGTAGTTGGGGGGGACCCGGCTATGAGCAGTTCTTC.

Only a few counts were recorded for this clone. This chain uses TRBV7-2 with TRBJ2-7, with 11 bases that match TRBD2. The germline CDR1 and CDR2 sequences are SGHTA and FQGNSA. The J segment lost 2 bases and the V segment lost 1 base, leaving 4 bases of the junction unmatched. The CDR3 is 16 residues long. The CDR3 sequence: CASSLVLAGGAYEQYF. CDR3 DNA sequence: TGTGCCAGCAGCTTAGTCCTAGCGGGAGGAGCCTACGAGCAGTACTTC.

The V and J genes are TRBV2 and TRBJ2-1; 9 nucleotides line up with TRBD2. From germline, CDR1 is SNHLY and CDR2 FYNNEI. This CDR3 has 13 residues. V shed 6 bases, J shed 9 bases, and the junction held 6 bases outside the gene matches. The CDR3 sequence: CASSRLAVVEQFF. CDR3 DNA sequence: TGTGCCAGCAGCCGACTAGCGGTTGTTGAGCAGTTCTTC.

The CDR3 region is CASSIPSAGQCHEQYF. The CDR3, as DNA: TGTGCCAGTAGTATCCCCTCAGCTGGACAGTGCCACGAGCAGTACTTC. The chain carries TRBV19 and TRBJ2-7; TRBD1 is a possible D gene (6 bases). CDR3 length: 16 residues. The V gene's germline CDR1 is LNHDA and CDR2 SQIVND (reference sequence). The germline V and J ends were trimmed by 3 bases and 5 bases, with 20 bases remaining between them.

The rearrangement links TRBV19 to TRBJ2-7; TRBD2 agrees at 9 bases. The CDR3 runs to 14 residues. Trimming removed 6 bases from V and 4 bases from J; junction bases left unmatched: 7. Germline loops: CDR1 LNHDA, CDR2 SQIVND (reference sequence). The CDR3 region is CASSQLAGLYEQYF. As DNA, the CDR3 is TGTGCCAGTAGCCAGCTAGCGGGATTATACGAGCAGTACTTC. Full variable domain (remainder filled in from reference TRBV19 and TRBJ2-7): DGGITQSPKYLFRKEGQNVTLSCEQNLNHDAMYWYRQDPGQGLRLIYYSQIVNDFQKGDIAEGYSVSREKKESFPLTVTSAQKNPTAFYLCASSQLAGLYEQYFGPGTRLTVT.

The rearrangement links TRBV6-5 to TRBJ2-1; 11 nucleotides match TRBD2. CDR1 MNHEY and CDR2 SVGAGI come from the germline V gene. This CDR3 has 16 amino acids. With 0 bases clipped from V and 6 bases from J, the junction kept 4 bases outside the gene matches. The CDR3 protein is CASSYSLAGASNEQFF. The CDR3 DNA sequence: TGTGCCAGCAGTTACTCACTAGCGGGAGCTTCCAATGAGCAGTTCTTC.

This chain connects TRBV5-6 to TRBJ2-2; D not certain. The ends were cut back, 1 base at V and 5 bases at J, with 6 bases in the middle. The CDR3 is 13 residues long. Germline CDR1 SGHDT, CDR2 YYEEEE. The CDR3 nucleotides are TGTGCCAGCAGCTTGACAGAGACCGGGGAGCTGTTTTTT. It encodes CASSLTETGELFF.

This rearrangement joins TRBV13 to TRBJ2-1; 12 bases agree with TRBD2. CDR1 is PRHDT and CDR2 is FYEKMQ in the germline V gene (reference sequence). The CDR3 runs to 18 residues. The junction had 10 bases not matched to a gene; V was cut back by 3 bases and J by 4 bases. CDR3 in amino acids: CASSLTSGSPFVYNEQFF. CDR3 DNA sequence: TGTGCCAGCAGCTTGACTAGCGGGAGCCCCTTTGTTTACAATGAGCAGTTCTTC. Supplemented by reference TRBV13 and TRBJ2-1, the full variable domain reads AAGVIQSPRHLIKEKRETATLKCYPIPRHDTVYWYQQGPGQDPQFLISFYEKMQSDKGSIPDRFSAQQFSDYHSELNMSSLELGDSALYFCASSLTSGSPFVYNEQFFGPGTRLTVL.

The genes are TRBV7-6 and TRBJ2-7; the match to TRBD1 covers 7 bases. This CDR3 has 14 residues. The ends lost 5 bases at V and 0 bases at J; junction bases unmatched: 4. Looked up from germline, CDR1 is SGHVS and CDR2 is FNYEAQ. The CDR3 nucleotides are TGTGCCAGCAGCCCCTCAGGGGGCTCCTACGAGCAGTACTTC. Amino acid sequence: CASSPSGGSYEQYF.

The V and J genes are TRBV19 and TRBJ2-7; D is uncertain. In germline, CDR1 is LNHDA, CDR2 SQIVND (reference sequence). Trimming removed 1 base from V and 5 bases from J, with 12 bases in between. The CDR3 loop spans 14 amino acids. This CDR3 reads CASSIGGPADEQYF. As DNA, the CDR3 is TGTGCCAGTAGTATAGGCGGCCCAGCCGACGAGCAGTACTTC.

V usage is TRBV30 and J usage is TRBJ1-2; D might be TRBD1 (5 bases). V was clipped by 1 base and J by 8 bases, with 8 bases between them. The CDR3 extends over 11 amino acids. The germline V gene encodes CDR1 GTSNPN and CDR2 SVGIG (reference sequence). The CDR3 DNA reads as TGTGCCTGGAGTGCCGGGGGGGGCTACACCTTC. Translation: CAWSAGGGYTF.